The 12 T cell receptor beta chains below all came from one sample that was sequenced in a study of blood T cell repertoires in COVID-19. Sequencing was performed with immunoSEQ multiplex PCR; in TCRdb, only in-frame clones are kept and a portion is missing. Of 300,000 to 350,000 clones in the sample, 85% to 90% were seen once. The sample taken for sequencing was peripheral blood. These receptors all stem from a woman aged 45-60 years with COVID-19, enrolled during active disease.

V usage is TRBV7-3 and J usage is TRBJ2-2, with TRBD2 matching over 12 bases. After removal of 3 bases from V and 7 bases from J, the junction contained 3 bases not matched to a gene. The CDR3 consists of 15 residues. Germline CDR1 is SGHTA and CDR2 is FQGTGA. The CDR3: CASSFLAGGHGELFF. In DNA, the CDR3 is TGTGCCAGCAGCTTCCTAGCGGGAGGGCACGGGGAGCTGTTTTTT. The full variable domain, in which reference TRBV7-3 and TRBJ2-2 provide the parts outside the CDR3, is GAGVSQTPSNKVTEKGKYVELRCDPISGHTALYWYRQSLGQGPEFLIYFQGTGAADDSGLPNDRFFAVRPEGSVSTLKIQRTERGDSAVYLCASSFLAGGHGELFFGEGSRLTVL.

The rearrangement uses TRBV12-3 or TRBV12-4 and TRBJ2-7; D may be TRBD2 (6 bases). CDR3 length: 11 residues. Trimming removed 1 base at V and 11 bases at J, with 9 bases between. The CDR3 loop reads CASSLGGGKYF. The CDR3 DNA sequence: TGTGCCAGCAGTTTAGGAGGAGGGAAGTACTTC.

V and J are TRBV12-3 or TRBV12-4 and TRBJ2-1; 12 bases agree with TRBD2. V lost 7 bases, J lost 12 bases, and 7 bases stayed unmatched. This CDR3 has 13 amino acids. CDR3 sequence: CASIASGRAWQFF. The CDR3 region has the DNA TGTGCCAGCATCGCTAGCGGGAGGGCTTGGCAGTTCTTC.

The chain employs TRBV2 and TRBJ1-3; no definite D call. Trimming removed 4 bases at V and 0 bases at J, with 10 bases between. Germline V gene sequence: CDR1 SNHLY, CDR2 FYNNEI. This CDR3 spans 15 amino acids. This chain's CDR3 is CASSAIGHSGNTIYF. The DNA of the CDR3 is TGTGCCAGCAGTGCCATTGGCCACTCTGGAAACACCATATATTTT.

In DNA, the CDR3 is TGCGCCAGCAGCAGCAACTATGGCTACACCTTC. It yields the protein CASSSNYGYTF. This sequence joins TRBV5-1 and TRBJ1-2; D is undetermined. Trimming left V 4 bases short and J 2 bases short, with 3 bases between. The germline V gene encodes CDR1 SGHRS and CDR2 YFSETQ. The CDR3 has 11 residues.

The V gene is TRBV27, the J gene TRBJ2-7, with D perhaps TRBD1 (5 bases). The CDR3 consists of 15 residues. V was trimmed by 3 bases and J by 2 bases, leaving 14 bases between them. The germline V gene has CDR1 MNHEY and CDR2 SMNVEV (reference sequence). CDR3 nucleotides: TGTGCCAGCAGTTTGGGGCCGGACCCCACCTACGAGCAGTACTTC. Its translation is CASSLGPDPTYEQYF.

The chain links TRBV11-2 to TRBJ1-1; D not resolved. The V end was cut by 9 bases, the J end by 1 base, with 15 bases between. This CDR3 has 14 amino acids. Germline CDR1 and CDR2: SGHAT and FQNNGV. CDR3 in DNA: TGTGCCAGTATCGGGTATACCAGGAACACTGAAGCTTTCTTT. Residues: CASIGYTRNTEAFF.

The V call is TRBV30, the J call TRBJ2-1; TRBD2 aligns across 7 bases. Germline V gene lookup returns CDR1 GTSNPN and CDR2 SVGIG (reference sequence). The CDR3 has 16 amino acids. J was trimmed by 1 base and V by 1 base; bases with no gene match: 7. CDR3 DNA: TGTGCCTGGAGTGCTCGCGGGAGAGGGTCCTACAATGAGCAGTTCTTC. Translation: CAWSARGRGSYNEQFF.

This chain uses TRBV6-6 with TRBJ2-3; D gene ambiguous. The CDR3 contains 12 residues. Germline-derived CDR1 and CDR2 are MNHNY and SVGAGI (reference sequence). The CDR3 DNA reads as TGTGTTTCTAGGCACGGCACAGATACGCAGTATTTT. It codes for CVSRHGTDTQYF.

The J gene is TRBJ1-1, the V gene TRBV6-4; D uncertain. Germline lookup yields CDR1 MRHNA and CDR2 SNTAGT. V lost 5 bases, J lost 4 bases, and 14 bases lay in between. This CDR3 spans 14 amino acids. CDR3 protein: CASSPGGGTTEAFF. CDR3 in DNA: TGTGCCAGCAGTCCGGGCGGAGGAACCACTGAAGCTTTCTTT.

V usage is TRBV5-1 and J usage is TRBJ2-2; TRBD2 might be the D (6 bases). Germline CDR1 reads SGHRS; CDR2 reads YFSETQ. Trimming pared 0 bases from V and 4 bases from J, leaving 13 bases between. The CDR3 contains 16 residues. The CDR3 here is CASSLGAGPSTGELFF. The CDR3, as DNA: TGCGCCAGCAGCTTGGGGGCGGGACCCTCCACCGGGGAGCTGTTTTTT.

The chain combines TRBV7-9 with TRBJ2-2; possible D gene TRBD2, 6 bases. The CDR3 is made up of 16 amino acids. In germline, CDR1 is SEHNR, CDR2 FQNEAQ (reference sequence). The V end lost 1 base, the J end lost 3 bases, and 12 bases lay between the germline ends. The chain's CDR3 is CASSLEGGPYTGELFF. CDR3 sequence (DNA): TGTGCCAGCAGCTTAGAGGGAGGCCCATACACCGGGGAGCTGTTTTTT.